This is a list of T cell receptor beta chains from one sample in a study of Ad26.COV2.S vaccination and SARS-CoV-2 variants. Clones were read by immunoSEQ multiplex PCR, and TCRdb kept only the in-frame ones, dropping some. There are under 150,000 clones in the sample; just over 85% occur only once, and 5% lies in the top ten. The source was peripheral blood, collected after recovery from COVID-19. The receptors shown here come from a human donor who had recovered from COVID-19. The CDR3 runs from the conserved cysteine through the conserved F or W. Clone size appears in some rows only: once, few, many, or a class for an expanded clone.

V	size	J	CDR3
TRBV7-9	.	TRBJ1-4	CASSVVGEKLFF
TRBV19	.	TRBJ1-6	CASSMPGDPWLYNSPLHF
TRBV27	once	TRBJ2-1	CASGPWGYNEQFF
TRBV10-3	.	TRBJ2-5	CASGGETQYF
TRBV12-3/TRBV12-4	.	TRBJ2-2	CASKTGGGGELFF
TRBV2	.	TRBJ1-1	CASSDDRGVSGAEAFF
TRBV6-5	.	TRBJ2-1	CASINSGGAYNEQFF
TRBV27	.	TRBJ1-1	CASRTGGSLAEAFF
TRBV16	.	TRBJ1-4	CASSQSTLGEKLFF
TRBV6-2/TRBV6-3	.	TRBJ1-2	CASRLGQGGYGYTF
TRBV28	few	TRBJ1-2	CASSFGQEDGYTF
TRBV6-5	.	TRBJ2-1	CASRAPRGPGAALFF
TRBV28	.	TRBJ2-1	CASSLLRNEQFF
TRBV28	.	TRBJ2-1	CASSLGREQFF
TRBV4-3	once	TRBJ1-6	CASSQDWVFRDSPLHF
TRBV19	.	TRBJ2-3	CASSYKTFSTDTQYF
TRBV2	.	TRBJ2-5	CASNTGVKETQYF
TRBV3-1/TRBV3-2	few	TRBJ1-2	CASSQTDGYTF
TRBV7-9	.	TRBJ2-3	CASSSRYTDTQYF
TRBV28	.	TRBJ2-5	CASSQDRVAQETQYF
TRBV5-1	.	TRBJ2-3	CASHEGDTQYF
TRBV10-3	.	TRBJ1-2	CAISGTGTNYGYTF
TRBV2	.	TRBJ1-6	CASRARDSNSPLHF
TRBV19	.	TRBJ2-3	CASSMGLTVTDTQYF
TRBV27	.	TRBJ1-1	CASHPTWAAITEAFF
TRBV7-6	.	TRBJ2-7	CASSLAGGAGEQYF
TRBV10-2	.	TRBJ1-6	CASRGTASSPLHF
TRBV5-1	.	TRBJ2-1	CASSLPSGTPNEQFF
TRBV11-2	.	TRBJ2-6	CASSRMSGGRGSGANVLTF
TRBV5-1	.	TRBJ1-1	CASTPGQGAMNTEAFF
TRBV28	few	TRBJ1-2	CASSPSRAGNLGYTF
TRBV28	.	TRBJ2-1	CASNPQGLYNEQFF
TRBV19	.	TRBJ2-3	CASSIRAGDHLSTDTQYF
TRBV27	.	TRBJ2-3	CASSLSPLTLAGSRDTQYF
TRBV2	.	TRBJ1-1	CASVVDRESTEAFF
TRBV5-6	.	TRBJ2-7	CASSLGHYQNEQYF
TRBV7-7	once	TRBJ1-2	CASTNVAEYGYTF
TRBV2	.	TRBJ2-1	CASQAGTTSYNEQFF
TRBV6-5	.	TRBJ2-5	CASRNRGLVGTQYF
TRBV28	.	TRBJ2-5	CATSWWGEETQYF
TRBV10-2	.	TRBJ2-3	CASSAQGADTQYF
TRBV27	.	TRBJ1-1	CASSLIRERGTEAFF
TRBV10-1	.	TRBJ2-3	CASSGGQVMDTQYF
TRBV24-1	.	TRBJ1-2	CAIRDGTHYGYTF
TRBV19	once	TRBJ2-7	CASSIGPGKKAYEQYF
TRBV3-1/TRBV3-2	.	TRBJ1-3	CASSQVRSSGNTIYF